This T cell receptor beta chain appears in the sequencing data of a study of CD8 T cells in ankylosing spondylitis. For TCR beta, libraries came from quantitative 5'-RACE with molecular barcodes. From the 5' RACE reads, TCRdb called clonotypes with MiXCR, one entry per CDR3 protein. The sample lists 670,000 or so distinct CDR3 sequences; roughly 19% were seen once. Study-level results: In peripheral blood, disease-linked CD8+ clones occurred at relatively low frequencies. Within matched ankylosing spondylitis synovial fluid, disease-linked clones were reportedly significantly enriched. In reactive arthritis synovial fluid and blood, some motif variants had been reported before. What appeared characteristic of ankylosing spondylitis blood was a TCR beta motif of seven to nine highly homologous variants.

This clonotype was detected a few times. Its antigen is still unknown. Trimming stripped 5 bases from V and 0 bases from J, with 10 bases between. The CDR3 has 14 residues. Looked up from germline, CDR1 is SEHNR and CDR2 is FQNEAQ (reference sequence). Sequencing was performed on blood, either unsorted or a sorted T cell fraction (not recorded which). The receptor's source is a male donor with ankylosing spondylitis. The chain links TRBV7-9 to TRBJ1-1; D not resolved. CDR3 amino acids: CASSHNELNTEAFF. CDR3 nucleotide sequence: TGTGCCAGCAGCCACAATGAACTGAACACTGAAGCTTTCTTT.